This TCR beta chain was captured in a study of shared clonotypes between healthy human individuals. Study-wide points: Non-shared clonotypes were found to have lower generation probabilities than the clonotypes that were shared by all four of the sorted-subset donors. On the whole, naive subsets had larger estimated richness than memory subsets had.

As to this clone: Its specificity is unknown. The same CDR3 arises from other DNA sequences in this sample as well.

Germline V gene sequence: CDR1 GTSNPN, CDR2 SVGIG (reference sequence). The CDR3 loop spans 13 amino acids. V shed 3 bases, J shed 1 base, and the junction held 2 bases outside the gene matches. The test was conducted at deep level. The sorted-subset replicate PCRs were given around 190 ng DNA, which is tens of thousands of T cell genomes. Measured with immunoSEQ multiplex PCR; TCRdb has only the in-frame clones, and not every one. The sample consists of about 1 million clones, about three quarters of them appearing once. This receptor was obtained from a man aged 18 to 29 in good health. Sequenced material: memory CD4+ T cells sorted from blood. The subset: CD45RA-negative fraction. This chain joins TRBV30 and TRBJ1-1, with 7 bases lining up with TRBD1. In DNA, the CDR3 is TGTGCCTGGAGCGGACAGGCGAACACTGAAGCTTTCTTT. Encoded protein: CAWSGQANTEAFF.